Presented here are 26 T cell receptor beta chains from one specimen sequenced in a study of blood T cells in healthy people across ages. Sample-barcoded 5' priming and a J-beta primer mix drove a second PCR of roughly 7 to 11 cycles. A single record per CDR3 protein comes from TCRdb applying MiXCR to the 5' RACE reads. Of about 840,000 distinct CDR3 sequences in the sample, around 29% were seen once. These data were likewise used in another study, on T cells of mothers and their children.

The specimen was blood. Source of these receptors: a middle-aged woman in good health.

This clonotype has a count of ten or more. The V gene is TRBV5-1, the J gene TRBJ2-7, with D possibly being TRBD1 (6 bases). The CDR3 has 14 residues. Per the germline V gene, CDR1 is SGHRS and CDR2 is YFSETQ. With 0 bases removed from V and 3 bases from J, the gap between germline ends came to 10 bases. The CDR3 region is CASSLETGYYEQYF. As DNA, the CDR3 is TGCGCCAGCAGCTTGGAGACAGGCTACTACGAGCAGTACTTC.

The V and J genes are TRBV12-3 or TRBV12-4 and TRBJ2-3; TRBD2 agrees at 10 bases. V was pared by 5 bases and J by 11 bases, with 16 bases of the junction left unmatched. The CDR3 spans 16 residues. This CDR3 reads CASSLSGGTRADVQYF. The CDR3 nucleotides are TGTGCCAGCAGTCTTAGCGGGGGGACTAGAGCAGATGTGCAGTATTTT.

This clonotype was picked up many times. The V gene is TRBV20-1, the J gene TRBJ1-2; TRBD1 agrees at 7 bases. There are 12 residues in the CDR3. Per germline, CDR1 DFQATT and CDR2 SNEGSKA (reference sequence). V shed 5 bases, J shed 6 bases, and the junction held 6 bases outside the gene matches. The CDR3 region has the DNA TGCAGTGCTGGCCAGGGGGGAGATGGCTACACCTTC. This sequence encodes CSAGQGGDGYTF.

This clonotype was counted only a few times. The rearrangement links TRBV6-5 to TRBJ2-7, with D unresolved. The germline V gene encodes CDR1 MNHEY and CDR2 SVGAGI. This CDR3 has 14 amino acids. V lost 6 bases, J lost 6 bases, and 18 bases lay in between. The CDR3 bases are TGTGCCAGCAGACCCCGGGCCCCTGAGAGCGAGCAGTACTTC. Protein sequence: CASRPRAPESEQYF.

In this sample, this clonotype turned up many times. The gene calls are TRBV20-1 and TRBJ2-1; either TRBD1 or TRBD2 may fit D (5 bases each). The CDR3 runs 14 residues. Germline V gives CDR1 DFQATT, CDR2 SNEGSKA (reference sequence). V was pared by 7 bases and J by 1 base, with 14 bases between. The CDR3 DNA reads TGCAGTGTAGTGAGGGGTGGATCCTACAATGAGCAGTTCTTC. This translates into CSVVRGGSYNEQFF.

The sample holds one count of this clonotype. V and J are TRBV18 and TRBJ2-5, with D unresolved. V gave up 3 bases and J gave up 4 bases, with 12 bases separating them. Germline V lookup: CDR1 KGHSH, CDR2 LQKENI. This CDR3 comprises 14 residues. The CDR3, as DNA: TGTGCCAGCTCACCTCAGGCCAGCCGAGAGACCCAGTACTTC. Translating gives CASSPQASRETQYF. Full variable domain (missing parts from reference TRBV18 and TRBJ2-5): NAGVMQNPRHLVRRRGQEARLRCSPMKGHSHVYWYRQLPEEGLKFMVYLQKENIIDESGMPKERFSAEFPKEGPSILRIQQVVRGDSAAYFCASSPQASRETQYFGPGTRLLVL.

This clonotype was recorded many times. The rearrangement joins TRBV29-1 to TRBJ2-5, with D hard to call. V shed 7 bases and J shed 4 bases, with 10 bases lying between them. In germline, CDR1 is SQVTM, CDR2 ANQGSEA. CDR3 length: 11 amino acids. The CDR3 coding sequence is TGCAGCGGGGTGTCGGCAGAGACCCAGTACTTC. Its translation: CSGVSAETQYF.

As for this clonotype: This may be a read error: a much more frequent sequence differs by one nucleotide. The chain employs TRBV6-2 or TRBV6-3 and TRBJ2-5, with 11 bases aligning to TRBD2. The germline gives CDR1 MNHEY, CDR2 SVGEGT. This CDR3 comprises 16 residues. CDR3 sequence reads: CVSSYTGLAVQETQYF. The CDR3 region has the DNA TGTGTCAGCAGTTACACGGGACTAGCGGTACAAGAGACCCAGTACTTC.

This clonotype was found many times. This chain links TRBV12-3 or TRBV12-4 with TRBJ2-7; tentatively, D is TRBD1 or TRBD2 (5 bases each). The CDR3 has 14 amino acids. V lost 3 bases and J lost 6, with 15 bases in between. CDR3 bases: TGTGCCAGCAGTTTGTCCGGGGCTCGAGGCGAGCAGTACTTC. It yields the protein CASSLSGARGEQYF.

This clonotype was counted between two and nine times. The J gene is TRBJ2-7, the V gene TRBV6-1; D not resolved. Trimming pared 2 bases from V and 3 bases from J, leaving 8 bases between. This CDR3 is built from 13 residues. CDR1 MNHNS and CDR2 SASEGT come from the germline V gene. For the CDR3, the DNA is TGTGCCAGCAGTGAACAAGATGGCTACGAGCAGTACTTC. Protein: CASSEQDGYEQYF.

This rearrangement joins TRBV9 to TRBJ1-3; D might be TRBD1 (6 bases). CDR3 length: 17 amino acids. In germline, CDR1 is SGDLS, CDR2 YYNGEE. Trimming left V 4 bases short and J 0 bases short, with 17 bases between. The CDR3 DNA is TGTGCCAGCAGCCCAACTGCGACAGGTTACTCTGGAAACACCATATATTTT. This codes for CASSPTATGYSGNTIYF.

As concerns this clonotype: A junction end diverges from the germline sequence, so it may reflect a read error. The chain has TRBV6-1 and TRBJ2-3; TRBD2 might be the D (6 bases). The CDR3 is 15 amino acids. CDR1 is MNHNS, CDR2 SASEGT, per germline. The CDR3 spells CTSSGRSGVTDTQYF. The DNA for the CDR3 is TGTACCAGCAGTGGTCGGTCGGGGGTCACAGATACGCAGTATTTT.

This clonotype occurred a few times. The genes are TRBV29-1 and TRBJ2-3, with D perhaps TRBD1 or TRBD2 (5 bases each). Germline V CDR1 and CDR2: SQVTM, ANQGSEA. The CDR3 covers 12 residues. The ends were cut back, 3 bases at V and 7 bases at J, with 11 bases in the middle. The CDR3 DNA is TGCAGCGTTGAGGCCGGGGCAAATACGCAGTATTTT. As protein: CSVEAGANTQYF.

This clonotype was picked up many times. J is TRBJ1-1 and V is TRBV7-8; D not resolved. The CDR3 is 15 residues long. Germline loops: CDR1 SGHVS, CDR2 FQNEAQ. V was shortened by 4 bases and J by 1 base, with 13 bases between the two germline ends. The CDR3 bases are TGTGCCAGCAGCTGGGCACTGAGGGCGAACACTGAAGCTTTCTTT. It translates to CASSWALRANTEAFF.

Ten or more counts support this clonotype. The chain is built from TRBV7-2 and TRBJ2-4, with no clear D. The CDR3 consists of 15 residues. Germline CDR1 and CDR2: SGHTA and FQGNSA. V was cut by 5 bases and J by 0 bases, with 11 bases left in between. CDR3 amino acids: CASSPGLVAKNIQYF. CDR3 DNA sequence: TGTGCCAGCAGCCCCGGCCTGGTAGCCAAAAACATTCAGTACTTC.

This clonotype came up many times. The V call is TRBV28, the J call TRBJ1-5; TRBD1 matches 9 bases. The CDR3 has 14 residues. J gave up 4 bases and V 7 bases, and 5 bases lay outside the gene matches. Germline loops: CDR1 MDHEN, CDR2 SYDVKM. This CDR3 is CASKTGGINQPQHF. The CDR3 region has the DNA TGTGCCAGCAAGACAGGGGGGATTAATCAGCCCCAGCATTTT.

This clonotype was seen at least ten times. J is TRBJ2-5 and V is TRBV7-2; 8 bases match TRBD2. Germline values: CDR1 SGHTA, CDR2 FQGNSA. The J segment lost 1 base and the V segment lost 4 bases, leaving 11 bases of the junction unmatched. This CDR3 contains 17 residues. As DNA, the CDR3 is TGTGCCAGCAGCTCAGGGACTAGATGGGGTGGCCAAGAGACCCAGTACTTC. It is translated as CASSSGTRWGGQETQYF.

This clonotype was observed a handful of times. At one of its ends the junction is not consistent with the germline gene, which may arise from a read error. This sequence joins TRBV7-7 and TRBJ2-1, with D tentatively TRBD1 (5 bases). Germline loops: CDR1 SSHAT, CDR2 FNYEAQ (reference sequence). The CDR3 spans 15 residues. This chain's CDR3 is CASSLDSKSYNEQFF. The CDR3, as DNA: TGTGCTAGCAGCTTAGACAGTAAATCCTACAATGAGCAGTTCTTC.

This clonotype was picked up many times. CDR3 DNA sequence: TGTGCCAGCAGATGGGGACGGAGCTATGGCTACACCTTC. Translated: CASRWGRSYGYTF. The chain links TRBV12-3 or TRBV12-4 to TRBJ1-2, with D perhaps TRBD1 (5 bases). The length of the CDR3 is 13 residues. V was pared by 6 bases and J by 4 bases, with 12 bases between.

This clonotype showed up many times. The chain has TRBV6-2 or TRBV6-3 and TRBJ2-1, with 7 bases fitting TRBD2. CDR1 and CDR2 from the germline V gene are MNHEY and SVGEGT. Trimming cost V 7 bases and J 0 bases; bases outside gene matches: 6. The CDR3 runs to 15 residues. The CDR3 protein is CASTPGLGSYNEQFF. As DNA, the CDR3 is TGTGCCAGCACCCCAGGACTAGGCTCCTACAATGAGCAGTTCTTC.

There are a few counts of this clonotype. The chain has TRBV12-3 or TRBV12-4 and TRBJ2-2; D remains unclear. CDR3 length equals 15 residues. Trimming shortened V by 4 bases and J by 5 bases, and 14 bases separated the two germline ends. Here the CDR3 reads CASSSAGQSTGELFF. CDR3 sequence (DNA): TGTGCCAGCAGTTCCGCCGGGCAGTCTACCGGGGAGCTGTTTTTT.

Worth noting for this clonotype: Given a much more abundant clone one base away, this may be a read error. V and J are TRBV27 and TRBJ2-7, with no clear D. Germline CDR1 is MNHEY and CDR2 is SMNVEV (reference sequence). V dropped 4 bases and J dropped 2 bases, with 12 bases sitting between them. The length of the CDR3 is 14 residues. CDR3 sequence (DNA): TGTGCCAGCAGTTGGAAGGGTTTAACCTACGAGCAGTACTTC. It is translated as CASSWKGLTYEQYF.

A note on this clonotype: One junction end does not reproduce the germline sequence, and a read error may be involved. The rearrangement joins TRBV7-2 to TRBJ2-5; D unresolved. CDR1 and CDR2 from the germline V gene are SGHTA and FQGNSA. The CDR3 loop spans 12 amino acids. CDR3 residues: CPSSPYQETQYF. The DNA for the CDR3 is TGTCCCAGCAGCCCTTACCAAGAGACCCAGTACTTC.

This clonotype was detected only a few times. The chain is built from TRBV20-1 and TRBJ2-3; D may be TRBD1 (6 bases). The CDR3 length is 13 residues. V gave up 4 bases and J gave up 2 bases, with 10 bases separating them. From germline, CDR1 is DFQATT and CDR2 SNEGSKA (reference sequence). CDR3 sequence reads: CSANRDNTDTQYF. The CDR3 DNA reads as TGCAGTGCTAACCGGGACAACACAGATACGCAGTATTTT.

The sample holds many counts of this clonotype. V and J are TRBV6-4 and TRBJ2-3, with TRBD2 matching over 11 bases. Germline CDR1 is MRHNA and CDR2 is SNTAGT. J gave up 2 bases and V 4 bases, and 5 bases lay outside the gene matches. The CDR3 runs 16 residues. The CDR3 DNA reads as TGTGCCAGCAGTGCACTAGCGGGGGTACCCACAGATACGCAGTATTTT. Its translation: CASSALAGVPTDTQYF.

The chain joins TRBV6-6 to TRBJ1-2; weak D call: TRBD1 (5 bases). This CDR3 is 13 amino acids long. V was shortened by 6 bases and J by 4 bases, with 12 bases between the two germline ends. Germline V gene sequence: CDR1 MNHNY, CDR2 SVGAGI (reference sequence). The CDR3 DNA is TGTGCCAGCAGAGAGGGGACCTCCTATGGCTACACCTTC. It translates to CASREGTSYGYTF.